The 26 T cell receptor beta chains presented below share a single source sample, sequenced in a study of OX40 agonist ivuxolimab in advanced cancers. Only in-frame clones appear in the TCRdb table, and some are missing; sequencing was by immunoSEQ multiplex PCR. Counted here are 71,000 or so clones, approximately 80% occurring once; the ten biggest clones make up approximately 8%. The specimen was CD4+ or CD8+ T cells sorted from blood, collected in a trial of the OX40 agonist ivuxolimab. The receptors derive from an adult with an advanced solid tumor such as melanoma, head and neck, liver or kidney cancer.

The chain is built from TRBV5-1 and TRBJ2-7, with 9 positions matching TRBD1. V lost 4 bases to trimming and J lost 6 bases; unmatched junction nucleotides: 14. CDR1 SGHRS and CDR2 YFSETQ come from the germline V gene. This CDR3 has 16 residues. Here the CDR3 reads CASSTETGTGKSEQYV. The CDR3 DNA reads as TGCGCCAGCAGCACTGAAACCGGGACAGGGAAATCCGAGCAGTACGTC.

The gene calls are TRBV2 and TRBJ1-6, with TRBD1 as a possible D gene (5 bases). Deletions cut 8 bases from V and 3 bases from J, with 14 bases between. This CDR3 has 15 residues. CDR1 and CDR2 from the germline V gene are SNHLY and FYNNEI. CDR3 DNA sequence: TGTGCCAGCCACCCAGACAGTTACTATAATTCACCCCTCCACTTT. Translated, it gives CASHPDSYYNSPLHF.

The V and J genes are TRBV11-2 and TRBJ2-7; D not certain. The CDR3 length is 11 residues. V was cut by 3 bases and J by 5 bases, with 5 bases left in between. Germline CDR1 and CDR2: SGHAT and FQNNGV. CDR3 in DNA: TGTGCCAGCAGCTTGGTGGACGAGCAGTACTTC. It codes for CASSLVDEQYF.

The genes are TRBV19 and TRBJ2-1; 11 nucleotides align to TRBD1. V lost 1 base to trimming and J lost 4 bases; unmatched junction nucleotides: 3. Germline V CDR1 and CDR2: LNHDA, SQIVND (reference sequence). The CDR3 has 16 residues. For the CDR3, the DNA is TGTGCCAGTAGTATAGTCGGGACAGGGGGTTACAATGAGCAGTTCTTC. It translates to CASSIVGTGGYNEQFF.

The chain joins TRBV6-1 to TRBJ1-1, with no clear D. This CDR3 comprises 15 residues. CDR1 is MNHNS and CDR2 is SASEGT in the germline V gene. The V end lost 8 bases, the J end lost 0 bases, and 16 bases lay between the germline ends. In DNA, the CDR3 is TGTGCCAGCTCCCCTAAGTGGGTTATGAACACTGAAGCTTTCTTT. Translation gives CASSPKWVMNTEAFF.

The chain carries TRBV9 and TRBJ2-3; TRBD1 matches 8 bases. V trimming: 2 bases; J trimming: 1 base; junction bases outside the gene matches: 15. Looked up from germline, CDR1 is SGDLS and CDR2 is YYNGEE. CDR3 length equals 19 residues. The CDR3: CASSVRSGSQGARTDTQYF. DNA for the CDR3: TGTGCCAGCAGCGTTCGTAGCGGCTCCCAGGGGGCCCGCACAGATACGCAGTATTTT.

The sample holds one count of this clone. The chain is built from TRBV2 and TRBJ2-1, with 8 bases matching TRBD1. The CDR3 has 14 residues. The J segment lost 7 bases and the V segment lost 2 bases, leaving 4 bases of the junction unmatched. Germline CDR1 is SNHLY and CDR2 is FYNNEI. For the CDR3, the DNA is TGTGCCAGCAGTGAAAGGCAGGGGGCGAATGAGCAGTTCTTC. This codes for CASSERQGANEQFF.

The CDR3 DNA follows: TGCAGCGTTCTCTTAGGGTCTAGGTCACCCCTCCACTTT. Translation gives CSVLLGSRSPLHF. This chain joins TRBV29-1 and TRBJ1-6; D call uncertain. The CDR3 totals 13 residues. CDR1 is SQVTM, CDR2 ANQGSEA, per germline. With 5 bases removed from V and 10 bases from J, the gap between germline ends came to 15 bases. The whole variable domain, filled in from reference TRBV29-1 and TRBJ1-6, reads SAVISQKPSRDICQRGTSLTIQCQVDSQVTMMFWYRQQPGQSLTLIATANQGSEATYESGFVIDKFPISRPNLTFSTLTVSNMSPEDSSIYLCSVLLGSRSPLHFGNGTRLTVT.

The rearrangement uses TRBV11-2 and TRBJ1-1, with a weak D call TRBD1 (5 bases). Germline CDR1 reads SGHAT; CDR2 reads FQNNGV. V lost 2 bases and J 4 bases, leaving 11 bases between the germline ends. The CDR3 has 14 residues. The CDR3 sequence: CASSLLGGVTEAFF. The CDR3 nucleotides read TGTGCCAGCAGCTTATTGGGGGGTGTCACTGAAGCTTTCTTT. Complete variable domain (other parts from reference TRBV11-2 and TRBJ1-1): EAGVAQSPRYKIIEKRQSVAFWCNPISGHATLYWYQQILGQGPKLLIQFQNNGVVDDSQLPKDRFSAERLKGVDSTLKIQPAKLEDSAVYLCASSLLGGVTEAFFGQGTRLTVV.

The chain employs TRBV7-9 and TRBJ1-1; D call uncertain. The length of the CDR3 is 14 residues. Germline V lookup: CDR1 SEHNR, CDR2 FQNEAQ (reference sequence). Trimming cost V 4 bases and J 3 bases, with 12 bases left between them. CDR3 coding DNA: TGTGCCAGCAGCTCGATCGGGTTCGACACTGAAGCTTTCTTT. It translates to CASSSIGFDTEAFF.

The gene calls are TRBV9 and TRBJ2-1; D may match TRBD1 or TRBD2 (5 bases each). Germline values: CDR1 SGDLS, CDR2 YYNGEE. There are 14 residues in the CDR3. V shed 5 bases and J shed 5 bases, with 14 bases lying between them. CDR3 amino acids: CASSLYGADNEQFF. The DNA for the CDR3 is TGTGCCAGCAGTCTGTACGGGGCTGACAATGAGCAGTTCTTC.

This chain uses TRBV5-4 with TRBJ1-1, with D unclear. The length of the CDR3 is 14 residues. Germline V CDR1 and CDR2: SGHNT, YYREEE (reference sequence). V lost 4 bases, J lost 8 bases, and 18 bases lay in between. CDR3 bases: TGTGCCAGCAGCCAAGATCTAGGTGGGCGGGAAGCTTTCTTT. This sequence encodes CASSQDLGGREAFF.

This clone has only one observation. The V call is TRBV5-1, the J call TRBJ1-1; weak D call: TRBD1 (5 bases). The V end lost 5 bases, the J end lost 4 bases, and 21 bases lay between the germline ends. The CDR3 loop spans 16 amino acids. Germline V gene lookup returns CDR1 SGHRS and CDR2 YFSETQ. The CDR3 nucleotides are TGCGCCAGCAGGCCCCTAACTCTCCCGGGGGTCACTGAAGCTTTCTTT. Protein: CASRPLTLPGVTEAFF.

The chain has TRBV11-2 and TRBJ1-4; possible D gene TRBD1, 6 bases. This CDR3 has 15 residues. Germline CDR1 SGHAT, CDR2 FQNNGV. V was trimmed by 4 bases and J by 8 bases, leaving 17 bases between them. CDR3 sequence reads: CASSSIAGAGEKLFF. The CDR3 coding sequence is TGTGCCAGCAGCTCAATAGCAGGGGCGGGGGAAAAACTGTTTTTT.

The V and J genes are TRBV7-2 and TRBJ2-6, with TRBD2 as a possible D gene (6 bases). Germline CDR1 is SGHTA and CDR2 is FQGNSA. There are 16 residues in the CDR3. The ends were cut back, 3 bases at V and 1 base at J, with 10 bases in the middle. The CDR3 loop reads CASSFGGRSGANVLTF. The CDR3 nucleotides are TGTGCCAGCAGCTTTGGAGGGCGGTCTGGGGCCAACGTCCTGACTTTC.

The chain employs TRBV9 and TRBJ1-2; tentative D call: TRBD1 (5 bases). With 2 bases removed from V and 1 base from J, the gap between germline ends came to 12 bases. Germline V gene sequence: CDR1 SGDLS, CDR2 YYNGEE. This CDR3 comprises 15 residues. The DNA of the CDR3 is TGTGCCAGCAGCGTGGGGACGACTTATAACTATGGCTACACCTTC. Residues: CASSVGTTYNYGYTF.

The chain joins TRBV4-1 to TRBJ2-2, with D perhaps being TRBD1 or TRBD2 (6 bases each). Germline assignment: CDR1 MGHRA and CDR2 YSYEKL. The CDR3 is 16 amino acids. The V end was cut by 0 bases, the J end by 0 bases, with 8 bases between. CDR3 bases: TGCGCCAGCAGCCAAGAGGGGGGCTCGAACACCGGGGAGCTGTTTTTT. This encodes CASSQEGGSNTGELFF.

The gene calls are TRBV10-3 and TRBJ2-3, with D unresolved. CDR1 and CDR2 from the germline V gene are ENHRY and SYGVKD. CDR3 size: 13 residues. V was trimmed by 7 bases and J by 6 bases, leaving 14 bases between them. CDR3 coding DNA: TGTGCCATCATGGTGGGAATAGGGGATACGCAGTATTTT. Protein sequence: CAIMVGIGDTQYF.

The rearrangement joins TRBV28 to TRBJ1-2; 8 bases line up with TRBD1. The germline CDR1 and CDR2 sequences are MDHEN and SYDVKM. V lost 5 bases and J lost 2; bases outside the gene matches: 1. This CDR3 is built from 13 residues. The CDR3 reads CASSPGGNYGYTF. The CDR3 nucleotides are TGTGCCAGCAGTCCAGGGGGCAACTATGGCTACACCTTC.

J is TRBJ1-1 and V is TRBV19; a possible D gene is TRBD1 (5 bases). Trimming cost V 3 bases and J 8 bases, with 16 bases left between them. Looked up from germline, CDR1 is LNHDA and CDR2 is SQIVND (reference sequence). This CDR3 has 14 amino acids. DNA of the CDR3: TGTGCCAGTAGTATTGGGACTGGACTATCGGAAGCTTTCTTT. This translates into CASSIGTGLSEAFF.

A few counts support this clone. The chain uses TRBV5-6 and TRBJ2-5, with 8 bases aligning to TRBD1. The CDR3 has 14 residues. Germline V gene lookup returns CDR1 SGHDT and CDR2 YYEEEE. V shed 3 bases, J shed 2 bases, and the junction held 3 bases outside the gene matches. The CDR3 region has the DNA TGTGCCAGCAGCTCGAGGACAGGGCAAGAGACCCAGTACTTC. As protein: CASSSRTGQETQYF.

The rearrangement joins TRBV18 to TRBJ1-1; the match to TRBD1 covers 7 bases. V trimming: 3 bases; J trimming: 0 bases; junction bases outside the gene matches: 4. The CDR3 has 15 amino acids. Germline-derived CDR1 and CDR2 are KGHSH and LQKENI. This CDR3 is CASSPWGQLNTEAFF. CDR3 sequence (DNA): TGTGCCAGCTCACCTTGGGGACAGCTGAACACTGAAGCTTTCTTT.

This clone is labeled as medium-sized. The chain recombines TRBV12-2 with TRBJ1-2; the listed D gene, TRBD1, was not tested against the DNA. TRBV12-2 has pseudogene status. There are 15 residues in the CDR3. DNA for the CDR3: TGTGCAAGTCGCTTACAGGCAGGGACAAACTATGGCTACACCTTC. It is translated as CASRLQAGTNYGYTF.

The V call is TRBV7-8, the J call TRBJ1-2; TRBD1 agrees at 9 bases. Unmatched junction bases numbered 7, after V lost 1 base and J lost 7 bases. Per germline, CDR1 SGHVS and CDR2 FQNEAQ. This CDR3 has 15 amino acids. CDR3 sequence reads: CASSLETGGGTGYTF. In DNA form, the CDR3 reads TGTGCCAGCAGCTTAGAGACAGGGGGGGGGACTGGCTACACCTTC.

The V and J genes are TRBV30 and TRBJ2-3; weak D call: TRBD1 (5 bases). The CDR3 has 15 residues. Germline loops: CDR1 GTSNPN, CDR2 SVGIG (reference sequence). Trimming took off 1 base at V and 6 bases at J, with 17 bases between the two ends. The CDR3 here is CAWSALDRDSDTQYF. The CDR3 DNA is TGTGCCTGGAGTGCGTTAGACAGAGACAGCGATACGCAGTATTTT.

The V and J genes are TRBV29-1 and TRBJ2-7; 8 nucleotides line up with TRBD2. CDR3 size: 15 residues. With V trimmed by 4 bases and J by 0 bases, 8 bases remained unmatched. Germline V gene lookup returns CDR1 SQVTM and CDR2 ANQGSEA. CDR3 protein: CSVVEAGGTSYEQYF. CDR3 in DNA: TGCAGCGTTGTTGAGGCGGGAGGTACCTCCTACGAGCAGTACTTC.